This T cell receptor beta chain was obtained from a study of breast tumors, draining lymph nodes, adjacent tissues (dated by TCRdb to 2015 to 2016). Turning to the overall study: In breast cancer patients, the study compared the TCR beta repertoires of tumor, adjacent nontumor tissue and axillary lymph nodes. In human breast cancer, the study set out to assess how tumor, surrounding tissue and draining lymph node repertoires relate to one another and whether T cells might be exchanged between them.

Study-level results and caveats: A scenario in which most tumor T cells derive from the lymph node and then expand within tumor tissue was judged to be consistent with the data. In luminal-like breast cancer, tumor and nontumor tissue repertoires resembled each other significantly more than in basal-like breast cancer. Tumors showed preferential V and J gene usage, and their T-cell repertoire diversity fell below that of lymph nodes yet above that of nontumor tissue. Rather than being directly demonstrated, the conclusion that tumor T cells originate in lymph nodes was presented as consistent with a hypothesis.

Sequencing was performed on an Illumina HiSeq 2000. TCR beta chain libraries were generated by multiplex PCR amplification. The amplified TCR beta chain products were analyzed by high-throughput sequencing. TCRdb ran its own pipeline on the public reads, namely fastp trimming at Q25 and MiXCR clone calling, and kept in-frame beta chains. When rows share a CDR3 protein, they turn into one entry using the most common DNA and genes. This sample lists approximately 52,000 distinct CDR3 sequences; around 45% were detected once. The ten largest clones represent 8% to 11% of the sample. The CDR3, from cysteine to phenylalanine, totals 13 residues. Kept here is only the CDR3 DNA, which spans 39 bases and is read in frame from base 1. From the germline V gene (reference sequence), CDR1 is DFQATT and CDR2 is SNEGSKA. Relative to germline, V is 5 bases shorter and J is 5 bases shorter, with 12 bases between their ends.

The table lists this clonotype with a count of one. This clone's antigen is unknown. One base away there is no much larger clone; base qualities are not given. One read alone is a weak basis. This TCR was recovered from a female donor with breast cancer. Some clones in this sample may be carry-over from other donors' samples. What was sequenced was breast tumor tissue. Here the chain combines TRBV20-1 and TRBJ1-4; TRBD1 is perhaps the D gene, given 6 matching bases. The bases are TGCAGTGCTGAGGACAGTTACAATGAAAAACTGTTTTTT. Its protein is CSAEDSYNEKLFF.